The T cell receptor (beta chain) under discussion was sequenced for a study of blood T cell repertoires in COVID-19. Assay used: immunoSEQ multiplex PCR; TCRdb lists only in-frame clones, some missing. The table shows about 280,000 clones, with about 89% occurring only once. Trimming cost V 4 bases and J 2 bases; bases outside gene matches: 12. The germline gives CDR1 SGHRS, CDR2 YFSETQ. The CDR3 has 17 residues. The source material was peripheral blood. The rearrangement links TRBV5-1 to TRBJ2-7; TRBD1 agrees at 10 bases. The sequence was obtained from a man aged 35 to 55 with active or convalescent COVID-19. CDR3 in DNA: TGCGCCAGCAGCCCTGGTCCCGTCGGGACAGGGGCCTACGAGCAGTACTTC. It codes for CASSPGPVGTGAYEQYF.